This T cell receptor beta chain was identified in a study of blood T cells in healthy people across ages. Study-level results: CMV status of donors was unknown, possibly confounding expanded clonotype changes. Diversity figures based on one million T cells were deemed too low.

The study drew donors from healthy Caucasian individuals in Russia aged roughly 6 to 100. For this clonotype: Its antigen is not identified.

Using a J-beta primer mix together with a sample-barcoded 5' primer, a second PCR was run for about 6 to 12 cycles. Using its own MiXCR run on the 5' RACE reads, TCRdb lists one record per CDR3 protein. In the table there are about 1.1 million distinct CDR3 sequences, roughly two fifths of which are singletons. In germline, CDR1 is SGHRS, CDR2 YFSETQ. V was shortened by 6 bases and J by 2 bases, with 14 bases between the two germline ends. The CDR3 contains 14 residues. V usage is TRBV5-1 and J usage is TRBJ1-1; the D is unclear. The sample comprised blood. This TCR was sampled from a man younger than 30 in good health. The CDR3 coding sequence is TGCGCCAGCAAGGAGGGCCCGGCTAACACTGAAGCTTTCTTT. The encoded protein is CASKEGPANTEAFF.